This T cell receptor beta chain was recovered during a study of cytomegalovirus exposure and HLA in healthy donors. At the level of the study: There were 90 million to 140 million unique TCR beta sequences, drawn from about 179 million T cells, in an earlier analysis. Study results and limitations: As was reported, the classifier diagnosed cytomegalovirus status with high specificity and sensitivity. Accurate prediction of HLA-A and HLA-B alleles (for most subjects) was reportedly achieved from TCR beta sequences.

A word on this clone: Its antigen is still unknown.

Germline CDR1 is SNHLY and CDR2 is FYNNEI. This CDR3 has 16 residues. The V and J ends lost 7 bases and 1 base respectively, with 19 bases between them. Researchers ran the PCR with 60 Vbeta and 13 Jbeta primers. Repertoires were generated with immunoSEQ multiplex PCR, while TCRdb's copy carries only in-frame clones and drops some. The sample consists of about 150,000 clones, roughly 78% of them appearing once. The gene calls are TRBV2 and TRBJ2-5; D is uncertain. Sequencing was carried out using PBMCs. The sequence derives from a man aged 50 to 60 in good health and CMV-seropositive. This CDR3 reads CASIRPQTVFQETQYF. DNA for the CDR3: TGTGCCAGCATCAGGCCCCAAACAGTTTTCCAAGAGACCCAGTACTTC.